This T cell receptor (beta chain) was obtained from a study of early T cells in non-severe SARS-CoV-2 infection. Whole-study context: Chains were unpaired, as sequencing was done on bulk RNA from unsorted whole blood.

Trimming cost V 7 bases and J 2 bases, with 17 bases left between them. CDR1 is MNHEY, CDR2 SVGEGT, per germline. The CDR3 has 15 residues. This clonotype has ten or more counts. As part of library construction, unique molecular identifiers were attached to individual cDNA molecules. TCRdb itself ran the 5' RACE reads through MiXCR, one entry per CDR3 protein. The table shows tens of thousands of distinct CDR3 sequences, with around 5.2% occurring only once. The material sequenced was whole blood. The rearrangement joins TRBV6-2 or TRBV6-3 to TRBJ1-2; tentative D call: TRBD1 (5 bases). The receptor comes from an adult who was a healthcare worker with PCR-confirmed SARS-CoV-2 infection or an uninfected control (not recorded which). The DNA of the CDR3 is TGTGCCAGCACCGCTTTCCCAAGGGGAAACTATGGCTACACCTTC. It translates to CASTAFPRGNYGYTF.